Listed below are T cell receptor beta chains from one sample, sequenced in a study of blood T cell repertoires in COVID-19. Generated by immunoSEQ multiplex PCR, the TCRdb table keeps only in-frame clones and is missing some. The sample consists of hundreds of thousands of clones, 80% to 90% of them appearing once. The sample comprised PBMCs or T cells enriched from blood (not recorded which). These receptors were obtained from a man aged 40-49 years in a cohort exposed to, infected with or recovered from COVID-19 (not recorded which). Both conserved end residues are part of each CDR3. The D gene is left open where the match is weak. Expanded clones are given a class, and other clones once, few, many or no size at all.

clone size | D gene | J gene | V gene | CDR3 protein | CDR3 DNA
once | TRBD1 | TRBJ1-2 | TRBV2 | CASSWTGRPYGYTF | TGTGCCAGCAGTTGGACAGGGAGGCCCTATGGCTACACCTTC
. | . | TRBJ1-1 | TRBV7-6 | CASSFQLGDTPEKAEAFF | TGTGCCAGCAGCTTCCAATTGGGGGACACCCCCGAAAAGGCTGAAGCTTTCTTT
. | . | TRBJ2-1 | TRBV9 | CASRPDWGGDEQFF | TGTGCCAGCAGGCCAGACTGGGGGGGCGATGAGCAGTTCTTC
. | TRBD2 | TRBJ2-2 | TRBV5-1 | CASRPLAGVPGELFF | TGCGCCAGCAGACCACTAGCGGGAGTACCCGGGGAGCTGTTTTTT
once | . | TRBJ1-5 | TRBV7-9 | CASSMGGGLNQPQHF | TGTGCCAGCAGCATGGGGGGAGGCCTAAATCAGCCCCAGCATTTT
. | . | TRBJ2-1 | TRBV10-1 | CASSGSQATEQFF | TGCGCCAGCAGTGGGTCCCAGGCAACTGAGCAGTTCTTC
. | TRBD2 | TRBJ2-2 | TRBV4-2 | CASSQDPLAGVNTGELFF | TGTGCCAGCAGCCAAGATCCCCTAGCGGGAGTTAACACCGGGGAGCTGTTTTTT
. | . | TRBJ1-1 | TRBV12-5 | CASGLEQGNTEAFF | TGTGCTAGTGGTTTGGAACAGGGGAACACTGAAGCTTTCTTT
. | . | TRBJ2-3 | TRBV3-1/TRBV3-2 | CASSQAGHFTDTQYF | TGTGCCAGCAGCCAAGCGGGACATTTCACAGATACGCAGTATTTT
once | . | TRBJ1-2 | TRBV7-2 | CASSLSGAGYTF | TGTGCCAGCAGCTTATCAGGGGCTGGCTACACCTTC
. | TRBD2 | TRBJ2-2 | TRBV3-1/TRBV3-2 | CASSQDRRGLAGVNTGELFF | TGTGCCAGCAGCCAAGATCGGCGAGGACTAGCGGGAGTGAACACCGGGGAGCTGTTTTTT
. | . | TRBJ1-3 | TRBV14 | CASSQSFGNTIYF | TGTGCCAGCAGCCAGTCGTTTGGAAACACCATATATTTT
few | . | TRBJ1-1 | TRBV18 | CASSPGQGGTEAFF | TGTGCCAGCTCACCTGGCCAGGGAGGAACTGAAGCTTTCTTT
. | TRBD2 | TRBJ2-2 | TRBV5-4 | CASSLKVGTSVVGELFF | TGTGCCAGCAGCTTGAAGGTCGGGACTAGCGTTGTCGGGGAGCTGTTTTTT
few | . | TRBJ1-5 | TRBV11-1 | CASSQNSNQPQHF | TGTGCCAGCAGCCAAAATAGCAATCAGCCCCAGCATTTT
. | TRBD1 | TRBJ1-6 | TRBV19 | CASSSTTGVGSPLHF | TGTGCCAGTAGTTCTACGACAGGGGTGGGGTCACCCCTCCACTTT
. | TRBD1 | TRBJ2-3 | TRBV13 | CASSLGQAIDTQYF | TGTGCCAGCAGCCTGGGACAGGCCATCGATACGCAGTATTTT
. | TRBD1 | TRBJ1-4 | TRBV15 | CATSRDRGRGAGLFF | TGTGCCACCAGCAGAGATCGGGGCAGGGGGGCCGGACTGTTTTTT
. | . | TRBJ1-6 | TRBV19 | CASSRTRSSYNSPLHF | TGTGCCAGTAGTAGGACACGCAGCTCCTATAATTCACCCCTCCACTTT
. | TRBD1 | TRBJ1-4 | TRBV4-2 | CASRPGTGWDEKLFF | TGTGCCAGCAGACCTGGGACAGGGTGGGATGAAAAACTGTTTTTT
. | TRBD1 | TRBJ2-5 | TRBV9 | CASKPGQGRGETQYF | TGTGCCAGCAAGCCGGGACAGGGGAGGGGAGAGACCCAGTACTTC
. | . | TRBJ1-5 | TRBV27 | CASRAGGPRRQPQHF | TGTGCCAGCAGGGCGGGAGGGCCCCGAAGACAGCCCCAGCATTTT
. | . | TRBJ2-1 | TRBV15 | CATSRDPAHYLFF | TGTGCCACCAGCAGAGATCCGGCGCACTATCTGTTCTTC
. | . | TRBJ1-3 | TRBV9 | CASSVRLGSDSGNTIYF | TGTGCCAGCAGCGTGAGGCTTGGCAGCGACTCTGGAAACACCATATATTTT
. | TRBD2 | TRBJ2-7 | TRBV5-1 | CASSSVAGGNEQYF | TGCGCCAGCAGCTCTGTAGCGGGAGGCAACGAGCAGTACTTC
. | TRBD1 | TRBJ1-2 | TRBV5-1 | CASSPGDRGEFQGYTF | TGCGCCAGCAGCCCGGGAGACAGGGGCGAGTTCCAAGGCTACACCTTC
once | TRBD1 | TRBJ2-2 | TRBV27 | CASRRQGLANTGELFF | TGTGCCAGCAGGCGACAGGGTCTAGCGAACACCGGGGAGCTGTTTTTT
. | . | TRBJ2-7 | TRBV5-1 | CASSLDTYEQYF | TGCGCCAGCAGCTTAGACACCTACGAGCAGTACTTC
. | . | TRBJ1-2 | TRBV28 | CASSSPRESYNGYTF | TGTGCCAGCAGTTCCCCTCGGGAGAGCTACAATGGCTACACCTTC
few | . | TRBJ2-2 | TRBV18 | CASSASRNTGELFF | TGTGCCAGCTCAGCCTCCAGGAACACCGGGGAGCTGTTTTTT
. | . | TRBJ2-1 | TRBV3-1/TRBV3-2 | CASSTYNEQFF | TGTGCCAGCAGTACCTACAATGAGCAGTTCTTC
. | . | TRBJ1-3 | TRBV27 | CASSLSRASDTIYF | TGTGCCAGCAGTTTGTCCAGGGCGAGTGACACCATATATTTT
. | . | TRBJ2-1 | TRBV9 | CASSLSGQRERNEQFF | TGTGCCAGCAGCCTCTCAGGACAACGGGAGAGGAATGAGCAGTTCTTC
. | TRBD2 | TRBJ2-1 | TRBV4-2 | CASSQEEWGLGNEQFF | TGTGCCAGCAGCCAAGAGGAATGGGGACTAGGAAATGAGCAGTTCTTC
. | TRBD1 | TRBJ2-7 | TRBV4-1 | CASSRLATGGVYEQYF | TGCGCCAGCAGCCGTCTGGCCACAGGGGGCGTCTACGAGCAGTACTTC
. | . | TRBJ1-3 | TRBV3-1/TRBV3-2 | CASSQNSYSGNTIYF | TGTGCCAGCAGCCAAAACAGTTACTCTGGAAACACCATATATTTT
. | TRBD1 | TRBJ2-3 | TRBV7-2 | CASSFYPRQGTTDTQYF | TGTGCCAGCAGCTTCTATCCGAGACAGGGGACTACAGATACGCAGTATTTT
. | TRBD2 | TRBJ2-7 | TRBV3-1/TRBV3-2 | CASSEPGLGRDEQYF | TGTGCCAGCAGCGAACCGGGACTAGGGCGGGACGAGCAGTACTTC
. | TRBD2 | TRBJ2-1 | TRBV4-1 | CASSQGAVAGRKFYNEQFF | TGCGCCAGCAGCCAAGGGGCGGTTGCCGGGAGGAAATTCTACAATGAGCAGTTCTTC
. | . | TRBJ1-6 | TRBV2 | CASSERVIHSPLHF | TGTGCCAGCAGTGAGAGAGTAATACATTCACCCCTCCACTTT
. | . | TRBJ1-1 | TRBV9 | CASSVGNAGAEAFF | TGTGCCAGCAGCGTAGGTAATGCAGGGGCTGAAGCTTTCTTT
once | TRBD2 | TRBJ2-1 | TRBV6-6 | CASSYGGAEYNEQFF | TGTGCCAGCAGCTACGGGGGGGCGGAGTACAATGAGCAGTTCTTC
few | TRBD2 | TRBJ2-3 | TRBV11-2 | CASSALAGGPDTQYF | TGTGCCAGCAGCGCTCTAGCGGGCGGCCCAGATACGCAGTATTTT
. | TRBD1 | TRBJ2-1 | TRBV9 | CASSATGFEQFF | TGTGCCAGCAGCGCGACAGGGTTTGAGCAGTTCTTC
. | TRBD2 | TRBJ2-1 | TRBV2 | CASSWDYRAEFF | TGTGCCAGCAGTTGGGACTACCGAGCAGAGTTCTTC
. | . | TRBJ1-2 | TRBV28 | CASSARVGYTF | TGTGCCAGCAGTGCCAGGGTTGGCTACACCTTC
once | TRBD1 | TRBJ1-2 | TRBV15 | CATSLFRDRSLYGYTF | TGTGCCACCAGCTTGTTCCGGGACAGATCCCTCTATGGCTACACCTTC
. | . | TRBJ1-5 | TRBV6-4 | CASSDGRAKNQPQHF | TGTGCCAGCAGTGATGGCAGGGCCAAAAATCAGCCCCAGCATTTT
. | TRBD1 | TRBJ1-6 | TRBV27 | CASSTTGTGRRSYNSPLHF | TGTGCCAGCAGTACTACTGGGACAGGGCGCCGCTCCTATAATTCACCCCTCCACTTT
. | . | TRBJ2-1 | TRBV5-1 | CASSLSPGGNEQFF | TGCGCCAGCAGCTTGTCCCCCGGAGGTAATGAGCAGTTCTTC
once | . | TRBJ2-1 | TRBV15 | CATSRDPGTYNEQFF | TGTGCCACCAGCAGAGATCCAGGTACCTACAATGAGCAGTTCTTC
once | . | TRBJ1-5 | TRBV5-8 | CASSQSNQPQHF | TGTGCCAGCAGCCAGTCAAATCAGCCCCAGCATTTT
. | . | TRBJ1-6 | TRBV18 | CASSPEPNLDSPLHF | TGTGCCAGCTCACCGGAGCCTAATTTAGATTCACCCCTCCACTTT
. | . | TRBJ1-2 | TRBV19 | CASSITQVRFGYTF | TGTGCCAGTAGTATAACACAGGTCCGTTTTGGCTACACCTTC
once | . | TRBJ1-2 | TRBV6-5 | CASSSWRGYTF | TGTGCCAGCAGTTCCTGGAGGGGCTACACCTTC
. | TRBD1 | TRBJ2-1 | TRBV19 | CASSRGQGYTLVYNEQFF | TGTGCCAGTAGTAGGGGACAGGGCTATACACTCGTCTACAATGAGCAGTTCTTC
. | . | TRBJ1-1 | TRBV19 | CASSIILGLVVTEAFF | TGTGCCAGTAGTATCATTTTGGGGCTAGTGGTCACTGAAGCTTTCTTT
. | TRBD1 | TRBJ1-1 | TRBV27 | CASRHPGQGALNTEAFF | TGTGCCAGCAGACACCCGGGACAGGGGGCTTTGAACACTGAAGCTTTCTTT
. | TRBD1 | TRBJ2-7 | TRBV11-2 | CASSLDDRGLSYEQYF | TGTGCCAGCAGCTTAGATGACAGGGGACTTTCCTACGAGCAGTACTTC